This is a list of T cell receptor beta chains from one sample in a study of T cell changes during pregnancy in multiple sclerosis. Clones were sequenced by immunoSEQ multiplex PCR, and TCRdb holds only the in-frame ones, with some missing. The sample contains roughly 100,000 clones, 90% of which appear only once. Here the sequenced sample was peripheral blood, taken in the second trimester of pregnancy. Source of these receptors: a female donor in good health, enrolled as a control in a pregnancy study. Each CDR3 is given with its conserved first and last residue. The D gene is left open where the match is weak. A row's size may be missing; if present it is once, few, many or a size class.

v_gene,j_gene,abundance,d_gene,CDR3aa,CDR3nt
TRBV9,TRBJ1-6,-,TRBD1,CASSGGDRGVYNSPLHF,TGTGCCAGCAGCGGTGGGGACAGGGGAGTTTATAATTCACCCCTCCACTTT
TRBV4-2,TRBJ2-5,-,TRBD2,CASSQERSGGSGRETQYF,TGTGCCAGCAGCCAAGAGAGGAGCGGGGGCTCCGGGAGGGAGACCCAGTACTTC
TRBV28,TRBJ1-1,-,-,CASSLSTGTEAFF,TGTGCCAGCAGTTTATCTACAGGGACTGAAGCTTTCTTT
TRBV7-2,TRBJ1-3,-,-,CASSLGPSRGNTIYF,TGTGCCAGCAGCTTAGGGCCATCGAGGGGAAACACCATATATTTT
TRBV30,TRBJ1-2,-,TRBD1,CAWSVNRGYGYTF,TGTGCCTGGAGTGTAAACAGGGGCTATGGCTACACCTTC
TRBV7-9,TRBJ2-7,once,-,CASSFQAGSYEQYF,TGTGCCAGCAGCTTCCAGGCAGGCTCCTACGAGCAGTACTTC
TRBV27,TRBJ1-6,once,-,CASSFPGNSPLHF,TGTGCCAGCAGTTTCCCAGGGAACTCACCCCTCCACTTT
TRBV6-6,TRBJ2-4,-,TRBD1,CATGKGQTKNIQYF,TGTGCCACCGGGAAGGGACAGACCAAAAACATTCAGTACTTC
TRBV2,TRBJ1-1,-,TRBD1,CASSASTGAYTEAFF,TGTGCCAGCAGTGCTTCGACAGGGGCCTACACTGAAGCTTTCTTT
TRBV5-6,TRBJ1-6,few,-,CASSPVQGRNSPLHF,TGTGCCAGCAGCCCCGTACAGGGACGCAATTCACCCCTCCACTTT
TRBV27,TRBJ1-1,-,TRBD1,CASSLTGVGTEAFF,TGTGCCAGCAGTTTAACAGGGGTGGGCACTGAAGCTTTCTTT
TRBV27,TRBJ1-4,once,-,CASSPATNEKLFF,TGTGCCAGCAGTCCGGCAACTAATGAAAAACTGTTTTTT
TRBV6-1,TRBJ2-1,-,TRBD2,CASSEGTSGYNEQFF,TGTGCCAGCAGTGAAGGGACTAGCGGCTACAATGAGCAGTTCTTC
TRBV21-1,TRBJ2-4,-,-,CASRDRGVLRVAKNIQYF,TGTGCCAGTAGGGACAGGGGGGTACTCAGGGTAGCCAAAAACATTCAGTACTTC
TRBV30,TRBJ1-1,-,TRBD1,CAWSLDRVYTEAFF,TGTGCCTGGAGTTTGGACAGGGTATACACTGAAGCTTTCTTT
TRBV4-1,TRBJ2-3,-,-,CASSRLGLTTDTQYF,TGCGCCAGCAGCCGATTGGGACTCACCACAGATACGCAGTATTTT
TRBV5-5,TRBJ1-5,-,-,CASSSDPGSLSGQPQHF,TGTGCCAGCAGCTCGGATCCAGGGTCTCTGTCCGGGCAGCCCCAGCATTTT
TRBV11-2,TRBJ2-7,-,TRBD2,CASSLVSGRTGEQYF,TGTGCCAGCAGCTTAGTGAGCGGGAGGACGGGCGAGCAGTACTTC
TRBV29-1,TRBJ2-7,-,-,CSVGPASSYEQYF,TGCAGCGTTGGCCCTGCGAGCTCCTACGAGCAGTACTTC
TRBV10-2,TRBJ2-2,-,TRBD1,CASKGQGASTGELFF,TGCGCCAGCAAGGGACAGGGGGCTAGTACCGGGGAGCTGTTTTTT
TRBV7-9,TRBJ1-2,once,-,CASSPGQTLGYGYTF,TGTGCCAGCAGCCCAGGACAGACCCTTGGCTATGGCTACACCTTC
TRBV9,TRBJ2-7,-,TRBD2,CASSVGLAGNYEQYF,TGTGCCAGCAGCGTAGGGCTAGCGGGAAACTACGAGCAGTACTTC
TRBV14,TRBJ1-1,-,-,CASSPWQVATEAFF,TGTGCCAGCAGCCCATGGCAGGTGGCCACTGAAGCTTTCTTT
TRBV7-9,TRBJ2-5,-,-,CASSFGGVETQYF,TGTGCCAGCAGCTTCGGAGGGGTGGAGACCCAGTACTTC
TRBV5-1,TRBJ2-3,-,TRBD1,CASSLDPGQGSDTQYF,TGCGCCAGCAGCTTGGACCCGGGACAGGGGTCAGATACGCAGTATTTT
TRBV7-9,TRBJ2-7,-,-,CASSPIGAGLQEQYF,TGTGCCAGCAGCCCGATAGGCGCAGGGCTTCAGGAGCAGTACTTC
TRBV2,TRBJ1-4,-,TRBD1,CASSVWTGQATNEKLFF,TGTGCCAGCAGTGTCTGGACAGGACAAGCAACTAATGAAAAACTGTTTTTT
TRBV6-5,TRBJ1-3,-,-,CASSYGREAGNTIYF,TGTGCCAGCAGTTACGGCAGGGAAGCTGGAAACACCATATATTTT
TRBV15,TRBJ1-2,-,-,CATSRDLNNYNYGYTF,TGTGCCACCAGCAGAGATTTGAACAATTATAACTATGGCTACACCTTC
TRBV10-2,TRBJ1-3,-,TRBD1,CASRNRGRPSGNTIYF,TGCGCCAGCAGGAACAGGGGGAGACCCTCTGGAAACACCATATATTTT
TRBV28,TRBJ1-2,-,-,CASSLLENGYTF,TGTGCCAGCAGTTTATTGGAGAACGGCTACACCTTC
TRBV5-1,TRBJ1-6,-,-,CASSLAAGAYNSPLHF,TGCGCCAGCAGCTTGGCTGCAGGGGCTTATAATTCACCCCTCCACTTT
TRBV15,TRBJ2-2,-,-,CATSRATGMNTGELFF,TGTGCCACCAGCAGAGCGACGGGGATGAACACCGGGGAGCTGTTTTTT
TRBV6-1,TRBJ2-7,once,TRBD1,CATLGQGAYEQYF,TGTGCCACCCTGGGGCAGGGGGCCTACGAGCAGTACTTC
TRBV2,TRBJ1-4,-,TRBD1,CASSGTGGANEKLFF,TGTGCCAGCAGTGGAACAGGGGGGGCTAATGAAAAACTGTTTTTT
TRBV28,TRBJ1-1,-,-,CASSRGETEAFF,TGTGCCAGCAGCAGGGGAGAAACTGAAGCTTTCTTT
TRBV5-1,TRBJ2-7,-,-,CASSLGAPPPEQYF,TGCGCCAGCAGCTTGGGCGCCCCCCCTCCCGAGCAGTACTTC
TRBV18,TRBJ1-1,-,TRBD1,CASSPLATGMNTEAFF,TGTGCCAGCTCACCGCTCGCGACAGGGATGAACACTGAAGCTTTCTTT
TRBV6-1,TRBJ1-1,-,-,CASSDYSGGLNTEAFF,TGTGCCAGCAGTGACTACTCGGGGGGCTTGAACACTGAAGCTTTCTTT
TRBV5-1,TRBJ1-1,-,-,CASSLGLENTEAFF,TGCGCCAGCAGCCTCGGACTGGAGAACACTGAAGCTTTCTTT
TRBV5-6,TRBJ1-5,-,TRBD1,CASSPGQGGQPQHF,TGTGCCAGCAGCCCCGGACAGGGAGGACAGCCCCAGCATTTT
TRBV10-3,TRBJ2-7,-,TRBD2,CAISRIAGDEQYF,TGTGCCATCAGTCGAATAGCGGGAGACGAGCAGTACTTC
TRBV6-1,TRBJ1-2,-,-,CASSEDREKSYGYTF,TGTGCCAGCAGTGAAGACAGGGAAAAATCCTATGGCTACACCTTC
TRBV5-6,TRBJ2-5,-,TRBD1,CASSRDRGRDETQYF,TGTGCCAGCAGCCGGGACAGGGGAAGGGATGAGACCCAGTACTTC
TRBV5-6,TRBJ2-2,-,TRBD1,CASSWGQGDVGTGELFF,TGTGCCAGCAGCTGGGGACAGGGGGACGTTGGCACCGGGGAGCTGTTTTTT
TRBV10-1,TRBJ2-1,-,-,CASSLGVNEQFF,TGCGCCAGCAGCCTCGGAGTCAATGAGCAGTTCTTC
TRBV18,TRBJ2-7,-,TRBD1,CASSPGTGAQYEQYF,TGTGCCAGCTCACCTGGGACAGGGGCCCAGTACGAGCAGTACTTC
TRBV9,TRBJ1-2,-,TRBD1,CASSEGKGASPYGYTF,TGTGCCAGCAGCGAGGGGAAGGGGGCGTCTCCCTATGGCTACACCTTC
TRBV5-8,TRBJ1-1,-,-,CASSLGVAGRTEAFF,TGTGCCAGCAGCTTAGGCGTCGCGGGGAGGACTGAAGCTTTCTTT
TRBV19,TRBJ2-7,-,-,CASSIVVGNYEQYF,TGTGCCAGTAGTATAGTGGTCGGGAATTACGAGCAGTACTTC
TRBV4-2,TRBJ2-3,-,-,CASSRTLANTQYF,TGTGCCAGCAGCCGAACGCTAGCCAATACGCAGTATTTT
TRBV27,TRBJ1-1,-,TRBD1,CASSLSNRGLSEAFF,TGTGCCAGCAGTTTATCGAACAGGGGGCTGTCTGAAGCTTTCTTT
TRBV5-8,TRBJ2-2,-,-,CASRRRYNTGELFF,TGTGCCAGCAGGAGGAGGTATAACACCGGGGAGCTGTTTTTT